Listed below are T cell receptor beta chains from one sample, sequenced in a study of T cells in Graves' hyperthyroidism and ophthalmopathy. TCRdb called the multiplex PCR reads again in MiXCR, with one record for every CDR3 protein. The sample has about 700,000 distinct CDR3 sequences, roughly 46% seen once; the top ten hold roughly 6.5%. Material for sequencing was peripheral blood or thyroid tissue (not recorded which). These receptors were taken from an adult man with Graves' disease, either hyperthyroidism or ophthalmopathy (not recorded which). The CDR3 runs from the conserved cysteine through the conserved F or W. D genes are given only for firm matches. Rows may omit the clone size; those that give it use once, few, many or a size class.

>13|TRBJ1-6|-|-|TRBV7-8
CASSSSHNSPLHF
TGTGCCAGCAGCTCTTCCCATAATTCACCCCTCCACTTT
>14|TRBJ1-2|-|few|TRBV12-3/TRBV12-4
CASSLMQAYYGYTF
TGTGCCAGCAGTTTGATGCAGGCCTACTATGGCTACACCTTC
>12|TRBJ2-7|-|-|TRBV12-5
CASGLLAGEQYF
TGTGCTAGTGGTTTGCTTGCCGGCGAGCAGTACTTC
>16|TRBJ1-1|-|-|TRBV6-5
CASSYMEGPMNTEAFF
TGTGCCAGCAGTTACATGGAGGGTCCAATGAACACTGAAGCTTTCTTT
>15|TRBJ2-2|-|many|TRBV7-8
CASSLGRMNTGELFF
TGTGCCAGCAGCTTAGGGAGAATGAACACCGGGGAGCTGTTTTTT
>15|TRBJ1-1|TRBD1|-|TRBV7-9
CASSTKQGMNTEAFF
TGTGCCAGCAGCACTAAACAGGGGATGAACACTGAAGCTTTCTTT
>15|TRBJ1-1|TRBD1|-|TRBV20-1
CSAPRLDRVNTEAFF
TGCAGTGCTCCCCGACTTGACAGGGTGAACACTGAAGCTTTCTTT
>15|TRBJ1-6|-|once|TRBV7-9
CASSLEQDNNSPLQF
TGTGCCAGCAGCTTGGAGCAGGATAATAATTCACCCCTCCAATTT
>15|TRBJ1-5|-|-|TRBV15
CATSRGDRYNQPQHF
TGTGCCACCAGCAGAGGAGACAGGTACAATCAGCCCCAGCATTTT
>13|TRBJ1-2|-|few|TRBV20-1
CSAPREGGDGYTF
TGCAGTGCTCCTCGGGAAGGGGGTGATGGCTACACCTTC
>14|TRBJ1-6|TRBD1|-|TRBV7-9
CASSGRYQGGPLHF
TGTGCCAGCAGCGGTCGTTACCAGGGGGGCCCCCTCCACTTT
>12|TRBJ1-5|-|-|TRBV29-1
CSTGDGNQPQHF
TGCAGCACCGGCGATGGCAATCAGCCCCAGCATTTT
>14|TRBJ2-5|TRBD1|-|TRBV10-3
CAISWTGAAETQYF
TGTGCCATCAGTTGGACAGGGGCCGCAGAGACCCAGTACTTC
>14|TRBJ2-7|TRBD2|-|TRBV7-8
CASSVSGSSYEQYF
TGTGCCAGCAGTGTTAGCGGGAGTAGCTACGAGCAGTACTTC
>12|TRBJ2-7|-|-|TRBV7-6
CASSHGGPEQYF
TGTGCCAGCAGCCACGGCGGCCCCGAGCAGTACTTC
>15|TRBJ2-5|-|-|TRBV6-4
CASSEWKGGQETQYF
TGTGCCAGCAGTGAATGGAAGGGAGGCCAAGAGACCCAGTACTTC
>14|TRBJ1-2|TRBD1|once|TRBV2
CAWRSTGGDYGYTF
TGTGCCTGGAGAAGCACAGGGGGCGACTATGGCTACACCTTC
>13|TRBJ1-2|-|-|TRBV29-1
CSVGVGDHYGYTF
TGCAGCGTGGGGGTAGGGGACCACTATGGCTACACCTTC
>14|TRBJ2-7|TRBD2|once|TRBV7-2
CASSQGGTRSKQYF
TGTGCCAGCAGCCAAGGAGGGACTAGGAGCAAGCAGTACTTC
>15|TRBJ2-5|TRBD2|many|TRBV7-8
CASSLNGGGAETQYF
TGTGCCAGCAGCTTAAATGGCGGGGGGGCTGAGACCCAGTACTTC
>12|TRBJ1-3|TRBD1|once|TRBV15
CATSRARDSRYF
TGTGCCACCAGCAGAGCCCGGGACAGCCGATATTTT
>14|TRBJ1-2|-|few|TRBV2
CASSWDTGRGGYTF
TGTGCCAGCAGTTGGGACACCGGACGTGGCGGCTACACCTTC
>13|TRBJ2-7|-|many|TRBV7-6
CASSHSAAYEQYF
TGTGCCAGCAGCCATTCTGCCGCCTACGAGCAGTACTTC
>15|TRBJ2-7|TRBD2|-|TRBV7-2
CASSGIAGGLVEQYF
TGTGCCAGCAGCGGCATAGCGGGGGGCCTCGTAGAGCAGTACTTC